This T cell receptor beta chain stems from a study of blood T cells in healthy people across ages (dated by TCRdb to 2015 to 2017). About the study as a whole: In model experiments, template switching captured about one uniquely barcoded TCR beta cDNA molecule for every two T cells. Age-related changes in TCR beta repertoire diversity were measured in the study by deep sequencing normalized with unique cDNA molecular identifiers. The donors were divided into four age groups: young (average around 15 years), middle-aged (approximately 41), aged (approximately 64) and long-lived (82). To avoid experimental bias, donors of different ages were spread randomly across the sequencing lanes. Using the same blood draw, the study looked at two additional independent replicas of 1 million unique cDNA reads for two donors, one aged 18 to 29 and the other aged 80 or older.

Beyond this particular receptor, the publication reports: Estimates of total diversity from one million sequenced T cells were regarded as lower bounds and underestimates. The CMV infection status of donors was not known, potentially confounding age-related changes in expanded clonotypes. A strong correlation was found between observed TCR beta diversity and the percentage of naive T cells measured by flow cytometry. As age increased, observed TCR beta diversity per million T cells dropped in a roughly linear way, and a significant reduction was already evident by age roughly 40. Compared with the aged group, more naive CD4+ T cells, fewer expanded clones and increased TCR diversity were shown by the long-lived group, suggesting age selection. Conclusive comparison of naive and antigen-experienced compartments was prevented by the profiling of bulk unsorted PBMCs.

As to this clonotype: Its antigen target is currently unknown. Per-nucleotide qualities are absent, and no much larger clonotype sits a single base away.

The donors were around 39 Caucasian individuals from Russia, aged 6 to 90 years, who were systemically healthy. About 9.1 milliliters of peripheral blood were collected from each donor into EDTA-treated Vacutainer tubes. Ficoll-Paque density-gradient centrifugation was used to isolate PBMCs, with at least 7 million obtained per sample. Trizol reagent was used to extract total RNA from PBMCs, with at least 6 micrograms per sample. For every donor, flow cytometry on a PBMC aliquot measured the percentage of naive CD45RAhigh/CD27high T cells. The germline V gene supplies CDR1 SGHTA and CDR2 FQGTGA. Taken from cysteine to phenylalanine, the CDR3 has 17 residues. The read is trimmed to its CDR3 DNA, 51 bases read in frame from base 1. The V end loses 4 bases and the J end loses 0 bases, and a stretch of 17 bases separates them. The library was prepared using 5' RACE. Reads for this sample came from an Illumina HiSeq 2500. A second about 7 to 12 cycle PCR used a sample-barcoded 5' primer and a J-beta primer mix. A template-switch 5' adaptor carrying 12 random nucleotides introduced a unique molecular identifier onto each TCR beta cDNA molecule. At least 2.5 million CDR3-containing paired-end reads were obtained from each sample. First-strand cDNA synthesis was performed from all RNA using the Mint cDNA synthesis kit, with priming by a TRBC-specific oligonucleotide. All cDNA was treated with uracil-DNA glycosylase and then went through a first 18-cycle PCR with the universal primers M1SS and BC2_uni_R. Turning to the authors' computational methods: For normalization, 1 million high-quality reads were randomly selected from each sample, with every read carrying a distinct molecular identifier. Instead of being binned into consensus sequences, reads with shared molecular identifiers were discarded. MiTCR, run with a Q25 quality threshold and the strictest error-elimination algorithm, handled CDR3 identification, clonotype clustering and error correction. A nonparametric unseen species model with Euler transformation was used to estimate a lower bound on total TCR beta diversity. The public reads were run again by TCRdb, first through fastp at Q25 and then through MiXCR, and only productive beta chains were kept. A single entry per CDR3 protein holds the most common genes and DNA from its merged rows. The V and J calls come from TCRdb's annotation, not from the publication. The sample table holds more than 500,000 distinct CDR3 sequences, of which approximately 25% were seen once. The ten largest make up roughly 20% of the sample.

This TCR derives from a woman in her 70s in good health. What was sequenced was blood. The chain is assembled from TRBV7-3 and TRBJ2-3, with TRBD2 perhaps the D gene, on 5 matching bases. The sequenced DNA: TGTGCCAGCAGCTCACATACAGACTACCGCAGCACAGATACGCAGTATTTT. This yields the protein CASSSHTDYRSTDTQYF.